These 24 T cell receptor beta chains share one sample of origin, sequenced in a study of blood T cell repertoires in COVID-19. Sequencing used immunoSEQ multiplex PCR; TCRdb keeps in-frame clones, though not all of them. This sample carries under 350,000 clones, 65% to 90% of them seen once, and the ten largest clones take around 6.9%. The sequencing sample was made of peripheral blood. The receptor source for this set is a human donor in a cohort sampled during active COVID-19.

A single count supports this clone. The chain recombines TRBV13 with TRBJ2-7; TRBD1 might be the D (6 bases). Germline-derived CDR1 and CDR2 are PRHDT and FYEKMQ (reference sequence). The CDR3 covers 13 residues. The germline V and J ends were trimmed by 5 bases and 6 bases, with 14 bases remaining between them. The CDR3 protein is CASSPDRVSEQYF. In DNA, the CDR3 is TGTGCCAGCAGCCCGGACAGAGTCTCCGAGCAGTACTTC.

In regard to this clone: The same CDR3 can be traced to other DNA sequences in this sample. V gene TRBV27 combines with J gene TRBJ1-1; the D gene is possibly TRBD1 (6 bases). Between the trimmed V and J ends, which lost 6 bases and 1 base, there was a span of 12 bases. CDR3 size: 14 residues. The V gene's germline CDR1 is MNHEY and CDR2 SMNVEV (reference sequence). The CDR3 DNA is TGTGCCAGCAGCCTCAGGGGTCCGAACACTGAAGCTTTCTTT. This codes for CASSLRGPNTEAFF.

The chain has TRBV24-1 and TRBJ2-1; 9 bases are shared with TRBD2. The CDR3 consists of 14 residues. Trimming at V came to 7 bases and at J to 4 bases, leaving 4 bases not matched to a gene. Germline V lookup: CDR1 KGHDR, CDR2 SFDVKD. The CDR3 loop is CATRRSGGYNEQFF. The CDR3 DNA is TGTGCCACCAGGCGAAGCGGGGGGTACAATGAGCAGTTCTTC.

The count of this clone is one. This sequence joins TRBV29-1 and TRBJ1-3; TRBD1 agrees at 9 bases. The CDR3 totals 15 residues. In germline, CDR1 is SQVTM, CDR2 ANQGSEA. V lost 8 bases and J lost 0; bases outside the gene matches: 8. CDR3 in amino acids: CSTRDRDGSGNTIYF. CDR3 bases: TGCAGCACCAGGGACAGGGACGGCTCTGGAAACACCATATATTTT.

This clone was detected only a few times. V is TRBV19 and J is TRBJ2-7; 8 bases are shared with TRBD1. This CDR3 has 14 amino acids. Germline CDR1 reads LNHDA; CDR2 reads SQIVND (reference sequence). The V and J ends lost 4 bases and 1 base, in that order; junction bases with no gene match: 3. CDR3 region: CASSSRDRSYEQYF. CDR3 coding DNA: TGTGCCAGTAGTAGCCGGGACAGGTCCTACGAGCAGTACTTC.

This clone was detected once. This chain connects TRBV5-5 to TRBJ1-1, with a possible D match to TRBD1 (6 bases). The length of the CDR3 is 18 residues. V was pared by 0 bases and J by 0 bases, with 18 bases between. The germline CDR1 and CDR2 sequences are SGHKS and YYEKEE (reference sequence). The CDR3 spells CASSLGRGELAMNTEAFF. The CDR3 coding sequence is TGTGCCAGCAGCTTGGGCAGGGGCGAGCTTGCTATGAACACTGAAGCTTTCTTT.

The chain links TRBV24-1 to TRBJ2-6, with 7 bases that match TRBD2. Trimming removed 3 bases from V and 4 bases from J; junction bases left unmatched: 5. This CDR3 comprises 16 residues. Germline CDR1 and CDR2: KGHDR and SFDVKD. CDR3 in DNA: TGTGCCACCAGTGATGGACTAGGGGCCGGGGCCAACGTCCTGACTTTC. Protein product: CATSDGLGAGANVLTF.

V and J are TRBV7-9 and TRBJ2-5; a possible D gene is TRBD2 (6 bases). This CDR3 has 15 residues. V dropped 5 bases and J dropped 5 bases, with 18 bases sitting between them. CDR1 is SEHNR and CDR2 is FQNEAQ in the germline V gene (reference sequence). In DNA, the CDR3 is TGTGCCAGCAGCCCCACCGGAGGGGTGAGGGAGACCCAGTACTTC. It codes for CASSPTGGVRETQYF. Drawing the rest from reference TRBV7-9 and TRBJ2-5, the complete variable domain is DTGVSQNPRHKITKRGQNVTFRCDPISEHNRLYWYRQTLGQGPEFLTYFQNEAQLEKSRLLSDRFSAERPKGSFSTLEIQRTEQGDSAMYLCASSPTGGVRETQYFGPGTRLLVL.

This clone was seen just once. The J gene is TRBJ1-3, the V gene TRBV2, with D hard to call. With 2 bases removed from V and 0 bases from J, the gap between germline ends came to 8 bases. CDR3 length: 15 residues. Germline-derived CDR1 and CDR2 are SNHLY and FYNNEI. The CDR3 region is CASSEPPGSGNTIYF. CDR3 DNA: TGTGCCAGCAGTGAACCTCCAGGCTCTGGAAACACCATATATTTT.

CDR3 nucleotide sequence: TGTGCCAGCAGTAGACAGCGTTTATTCTATGGCTACACCTTC. Translated: CASSRQRLFYGYTF. The V and J genes are TRBV6-5 and TRBJ1-2; a possible D gene is TRBD1 (5 bases). CDR3 length: 14 amino acids. Trimming took off 5 bases at V and 4 bases at J, with 14 bases between the two ends. Germline CDR1 is MNHEY and CDR2 is SVGAGI.

This rearrangement joins TRBV19 to TRBJ1-2, with no clear D. Trimming pared 3 bases from V and 4 bases from J, leaving 12 bases between. The CDR3 spans 14 residues. Germline V gene sequence: CDR1 LNHDA, CDR2 SQIVND (reference sequence). In DNA form, the CDR3 reads TGTGCCAGTAGTATTGAACAAGGGAGCTATGGCTACACCTTC. Translation gives CASSIEQGSYGYTF.

This clone has just one count. The V call is TRBV27, the J call TRBJ1-6; TRBD1 matches at 10 bases. Germline CDR1 MNHEY, CDR2 SMNVEV (reference sequence). The ends lost 0 bases at V and 9 bases at J; junction bases unmatched: 5. The CDR3 runs to 16 residues. The CDR3 coding sequence is TGTGCCAGCAGTTTATCGGGGACAGGGGTGGGTTCACCCCTCCACTTT. It is translated as CASSLSGTGVGSPLHF.

This clone came up a few times. This sequence joins TRBV9 and TRBJ2-1, with D perhaps TRBD2 (6 bases). The CDR3 spans 17 residues. V was cut by 0 bases and J by 1 base, with 14 bases left in between. In germline, CDR1 is SGDLS, CDR2 YYNGEE. CDR3 sequence (DNA): TGTGCCAGCAGCGTAGTCCCAATGAGCGGGTCCTACAATGAGCAGTTCTTC. It is translated as CASSVVPMSGSYNEQFF. The full variable domain, completed using reference TRBV9 and TRBJ2-1, is DSGVTQTPKHLITATGQRVTLRCSPRSGDLSVYWYQQSLDQGLQFLIQYYNGEERAKGNILERFSAQQFPDLHSELNLSSLELGDSALYFCASSVVPMSGSYNEQFFGPGTRLTVL.

This chain connects TRBV7-3 to TRBJ2-3; TRBD2 agrees at 7 bases. CDR3 length equals 14 residues. V gave up 5 bases and J gave up 3 bases; unmatched junction bases: 5. The germline CDR1 and CDR2 sequences are SGHTA and FQGTGA. In DNA, the CDR3 is TGTGCCAGCAGCGGGGGGGATCAAACAGATACGCAGTATTTT. This gives the protein CASSGGDQTDTQYF.

The chain employs TRBV3-1 (or the pseudogene TRBV3-2) and TRBJ2-1; D is uncertain. Deletions cut 4 bases from V and 8 bases from J, with 12 bases between. Germline V gives CDR1 LGHDT, CDR2 YNNKEL (reference sequence). The CDR3 spans 13 residues. The CDR3 DNA is TGTGCCAGCAGCCTTTACAGTTTATATGAGCAGTTCTTC. Protein sequence: CASSLYSLYEQFF.

V usage is TRBV30 and J usage is TRBJ1-2, with a weak D call TRBD1 (5 bases). The germline V and J ends were trimmed by 3 bases and 4 bases, with 12 bases remaining between them. Germline-derived CDR1 and CDR2 are GTSNPN and SVGIG (reference sequence). CDR3 length: 13 residues. The chain's CDR3 is CAWRGGEAYGYTF. CDR3 nucleotide sequence: TGTGCCTGGAGGGGAGGGGAGGCCTATGGCTACACCTTC.

In its sample, this clone was seen a few times. The V gene is TRBV19, the J gene TRBJ1-1; D perhaps matches TRBD1 (5 bases). The germline V gene has CDR1 LNHDA and CDR2 SQIVND (reference sequence). The CDR3 runs 13 residues. Trimming cost V 3 bases and J 6 bases, with 11 bases left between them. The CDR3 DNA reads as TGTGCCAGTAGTATCCAGGGAATGGCTGAAGCTTTCTTT. It encodes CASSIQGMAEAFF.

This clone was seen just once. This chain joins TRBV2 and TRBJ1-1, with D hard to call. This CDR3 spans 12 amino acids. V was pared by 3 bases and J by 7 bases, with 9 bases between. Germline V gives CDR1 SNHLY, CDR2 FYNNEI. The CDR3 region is CASSEFRFEAFF. DNA for the CDR3: TGTGCCAGCAGTGAGTTCCGGTTTGAAGCTTTCTTT.

In nucleotides, the CDR3 is TGTGCCAGCAGCTTCGACTCTACAATTTCACCCCTCCACTTT. This gives the protein CASSFDSTISPLHF. This chain links TRBV7-9 with TRBJ1-6; the D is unclear. CDR1 is SEHNR and CDR2 is FQNEAQ in the germline V gene (reference sequence). Trimming removed 3 bases at V and 9 bases at J, with 12 bases between. The CDR3 extends over 14 amino acids.

As DNA, the CDR3 is TGTGCCAGCAGCCCCGGGGAGACGGGGGCCAACGTCCTGACTTTC. Translating gives CASSPGETGANVLTF. The chain uses TRBV7-3 and TRBJ2-6; TRBD2 is a possible D gene (5 bases). The V end was cut by 5 bases, the J end by 4 bases, with 12 bases between. This CDR3 region has 15 residues. CDR1 is SGHTA and CDR2 is FQGTGA in the germline V gene.

This chain uses TRBV5-1 with TRBJ1-3, with 7 bases identical to TRBD1. Trimming took 3 bases from V and 6 from J; bases not matched to a gene: 6. The CDR3 is made up of 14 amino acids. Germline V CDR1 and CDR2: SGHRS, YFSETQ. The CDR3 is CASSSRQGENTIYF. In nucleotides, the CDR3 is TGCGCCAGCAGCTCAAGACAGGGTGAAAACACCATATATTTT. The complete variable domain, with remaining parts taken from reference TRBV5-1 and TRBJ1-3, reads KAGVTQTPRYLIKTRGQQVTLSCSPISGHRSVSWYQQTPGQGLQFLFEYFSETQRNKGNFPGRFSGRQFSNSRSEMNVSTLELGDSALYLCASSSRQGENTIYFGEGSWLTVV.

This sequence joins TRBV5-6 and TRBJ1-1, with a weak D call TRBD1 (5 bases). Germline V gene lookup returns CDR1 SGHDT and CDR2 YYEEEE. V shed 7 bases and J shed 1 base, with 20 bases lying between them. The CDR3 totals 16 residues. The CDR3 protein is CASRPGGLAQNTEAFF. In nucleotides, the CDR3 is TGTGCCAGCCGTCCCGGGGGTCTCGCCCAGAACACTGAAGCTTTCTTT. The whole variable domain, filled in from reference TRBV5-6 and TRBJ1-1, reads DAGVTQSPTHLIKTRGQQVTLRCSPKSGHDTVSWYQQALGQGPQFIFQYYEEEERQRGNFPDRFSGHQFPNYSSELNVNALLLGDSALYLCASRPGGLAQNTEAFFGQGTRLTVV.

This rearrangement joins TRBV30 to TRBJ2-3; 7 nucleotides match TRBD1. The CDR3 runs to 12 residues. Germline CDR1 GTSNPN, CDR2 SVGIG (reference sequence). With V trimmed by 0 bases and J by 7 bases, 1 base remained unmatched. The CDR3 bases are TGTGCCTGGAGTGTACAGGGGAATACGCAGTATTTT. Amino acids: CAWSVQGNTQYF.

This chain uses TRBV27 with TRBJ1-6; TRBD1 matches at 8 bases. This CDR3 is built from 12 residues. Germline V CDR1 and CDR2: MNHEY, SMNVEV (reference sequence). V gave up 8 bases and J gave up 10 bases; unmatched junction bases: 4. This CDR3 is CASQTGASPLHF. The CDR3 DNA follows: TGTGCCAGCCAGACAGGGGCATCACCCCTCCACTTT.